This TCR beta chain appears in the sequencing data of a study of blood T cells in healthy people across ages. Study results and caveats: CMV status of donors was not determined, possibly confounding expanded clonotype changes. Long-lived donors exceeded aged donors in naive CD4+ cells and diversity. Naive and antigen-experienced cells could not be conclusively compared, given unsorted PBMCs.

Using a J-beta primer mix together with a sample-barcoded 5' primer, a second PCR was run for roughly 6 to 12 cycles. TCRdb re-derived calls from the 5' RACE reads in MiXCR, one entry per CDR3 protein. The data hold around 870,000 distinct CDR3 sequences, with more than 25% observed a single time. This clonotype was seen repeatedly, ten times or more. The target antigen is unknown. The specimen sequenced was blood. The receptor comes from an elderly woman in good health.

CDR3 protein: CSARLLAGRETQYF. The CDR3 bases are TGCAGTGCTAGGTTGCTAGCGGGTCGGGAGACCCAGTACTTC. The V and J genes are TRBV20-1 and TRBJ2-5, with 8 nucleotides matching TRBD2. CDR3 length: 14 amino acids. Germline V gene sequence: CDR1 DFQATT, CDR2 SNEGSKA (reference sequence). Trimming removed 3 bases from V and 5 bases from J; junction bases left unmatched: 8.